This TCR beta chain was captured in a study of T cells after yellow fever vaccination. Overall study: Fractions of low cell number were prepared using SMART-Seq v4 Ultra Low Input.

The CDR3 consists of 14 residues. Germline V gene lookup returns CDR1 SGHTA and CDR2 FQGNSA. V was shortened by 4 bases and J by 12 bases, with 22 bases between the two germline ends. This clonotype turned up a few times. No antigen is known for it. Template-switching 5'RACE yielded the TCR cDNA; a universal primer site and UMIs were added in the process. TCRdb redid the calling of the 5' RACE reads with MiXCR, one entry per CDR3 protein. The repertoire holds about 150,000 distinct CDR3 sequences, with under 7% as singletons. General study results and limits: Contamination of FACS-sorted repertoires by abundant clonotypes from the bulk population could occur. Primary-vaccination clones mostly resurfaced post-booster (around 95% CD4, about 87% CD8).

The sequences come from CD4+ T cells sorted from PBMCs, collected 10 days after the yellow fever booster vaccination. The V and J genes are TRBV7-2 and TRBJ2-7, with D possibly matching TRBD2 (5 bases). The sequence derives from a man younger than 45 who received the YFV17D yellow fever vaccine. The CDR3 loop is CASSSASLAAEWYF. The CDR3 DNA follows: TGTGCCAGCAGCTCAGCCTCCCTAGCCGCTGAATGGTACTTC.